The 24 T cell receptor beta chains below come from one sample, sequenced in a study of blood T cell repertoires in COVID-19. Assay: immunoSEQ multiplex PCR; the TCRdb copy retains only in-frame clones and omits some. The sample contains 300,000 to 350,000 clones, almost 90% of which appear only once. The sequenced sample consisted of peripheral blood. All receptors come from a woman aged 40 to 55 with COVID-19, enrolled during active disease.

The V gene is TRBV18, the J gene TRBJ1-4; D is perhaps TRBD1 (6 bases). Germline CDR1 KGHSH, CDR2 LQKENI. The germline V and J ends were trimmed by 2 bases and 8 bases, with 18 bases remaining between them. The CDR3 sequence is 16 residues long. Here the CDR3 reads CASSPASGTIREKLFF. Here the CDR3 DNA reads TGTGCCAGCTCACCAGCATCGGGGACAATACGAGAAAAACTGTTTTTT. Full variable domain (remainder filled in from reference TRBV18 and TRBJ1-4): NAGVMQNPRHLVRRRGQEARLRCSPMKGHSHVYWYRQLPEEGLKFMVYLQKENIIDESGMPKERFSAEFPKEGPSILRIQQVVRGDSAAYFCASSPASGTIREKLFFGSGTQLSVL.

The CDR3 loop is CASSLPGTGTSDTQYF. The CDR3 nucleotides are TGTGCCAGCAGCTTACCCGGGACAGGGACATCAGATACGCAGTATTTT. V gene TRBV28 combines with J gene TRBJ2-3; 9 bases are a match to TRBD1. CDR3 size: 16 residues. The V and J ends lost 6 bases and 4 bases, in that order; junction bases with no gene match: 11. The germline V gene has CDR1 MDHEN and CDR2 SYDVKM.

DNA of the CDR3: TGTGCCAGCAGCTTGGTGGGACAGGGGTTTTGGAATGAAGCTTTCTTT. This gives the protein CASSLVGQGFWNEAFF. The chain employs TRBV5-6 and TRBJ1-1; 10 nucleotides align to TRBD1. CDR1 is SGHDT, CDR2 YYEEEE, per germline. With V trimmed by 0 bases and J by 7 bases, 9 bases remained unmatched. The CDR3 covers 16 residues. The complete variable domain, with remaining parts taken from reference TRBV5-6 and TRBJ1-1, reads DAGVTQSPTHLIKTRGQQVTLRCSPKSGHDTVSWYQQALGQGPQFIFQYYEEEERQRGNFPDRFSGHQFPNYSSELNVNALLLGDSALYLCASSLVGQGFWNEAFFGQGTRLTVV.

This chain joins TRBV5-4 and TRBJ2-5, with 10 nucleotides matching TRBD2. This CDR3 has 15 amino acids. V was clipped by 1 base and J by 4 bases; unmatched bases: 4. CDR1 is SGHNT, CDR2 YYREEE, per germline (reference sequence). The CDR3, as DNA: TGTGCCAGCAGCTTGCCTAGCGGGAGCATAGAGACCCAGTACTTC. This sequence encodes CASSLPSGSIETQYF.

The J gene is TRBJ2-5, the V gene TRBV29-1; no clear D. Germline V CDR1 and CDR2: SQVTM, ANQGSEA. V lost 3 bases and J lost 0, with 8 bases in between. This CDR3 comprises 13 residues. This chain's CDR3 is CSVDVVYQETQYF. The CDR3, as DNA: TGCAGCGTTGATGTTGTATACCAAGAGACCCAGTACTTC. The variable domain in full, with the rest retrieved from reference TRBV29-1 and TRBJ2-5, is SAVISQKPSRDICQRGTSLTIQCQVDSQVTMMFWYRQQPGQSLTLIATANQGSEATYESGFVIDKFPISRPNLTFSTLTVSNMSPEDSSIYLCSVDVVYQETQYFGPGTRLLVL.

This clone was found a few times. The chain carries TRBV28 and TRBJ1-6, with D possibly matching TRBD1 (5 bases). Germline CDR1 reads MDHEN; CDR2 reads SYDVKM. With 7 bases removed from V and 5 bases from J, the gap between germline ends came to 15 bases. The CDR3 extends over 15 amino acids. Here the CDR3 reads CASTAGGGDNSPLHF. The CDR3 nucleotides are TGTGCCAGCACCGCCGGGGGTGGCGATAATTCACCCCTCCACTTT.

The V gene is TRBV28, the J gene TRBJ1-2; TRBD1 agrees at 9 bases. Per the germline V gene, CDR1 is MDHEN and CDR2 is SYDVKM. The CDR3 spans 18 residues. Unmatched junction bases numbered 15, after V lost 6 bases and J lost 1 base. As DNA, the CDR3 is TGTGCCAGCAGATGGCCGGGACAGGGCCTACCGATTAACTATGGCTACACCTTC. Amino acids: CASRWPGQGLPINYGYTF.

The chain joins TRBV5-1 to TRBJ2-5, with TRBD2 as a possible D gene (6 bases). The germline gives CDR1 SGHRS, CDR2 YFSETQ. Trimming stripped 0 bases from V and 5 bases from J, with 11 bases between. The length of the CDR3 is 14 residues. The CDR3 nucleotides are TGCGCCAGCAGCTTGGCCCTGGGAGGTGAGACCCAGTACTTC. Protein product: CASSLALGGETQYF.

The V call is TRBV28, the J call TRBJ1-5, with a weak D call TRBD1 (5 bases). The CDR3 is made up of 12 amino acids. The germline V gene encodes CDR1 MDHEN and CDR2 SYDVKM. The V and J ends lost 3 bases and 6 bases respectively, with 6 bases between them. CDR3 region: CASSFRGQPQHF. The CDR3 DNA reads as TGTGCCAGCAGTTTTAGGGGTCAGCCCCAGCATTTT.

CDR3 sequence: CASSQGNTGLGEKLFF. The CDR3 DNA follows: TGCGCCAGCAGCCAAGGCAACACAGGGTTGGGTGAAAAACTGTTTTTT. The chain combines TRBV4-1 with TRBJ1-4; TRBD1 might be the D (6 bases). CDR3 length: 16 amino acids. Deletions cut 1 base from V and 7 bases from J, with 16 bases between. Germline V gene data show CDR1 as MGHRA and CDR2 as YSYEKL.

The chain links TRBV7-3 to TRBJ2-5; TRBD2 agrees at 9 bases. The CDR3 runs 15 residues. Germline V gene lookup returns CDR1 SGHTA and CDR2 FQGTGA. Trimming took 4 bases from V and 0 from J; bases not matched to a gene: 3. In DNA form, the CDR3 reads TGTGCCAGCAGCTCGCTAGCGGGGTACCAAGAGACCCAGTACTTC. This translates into CASSSLAGYQETQYF.

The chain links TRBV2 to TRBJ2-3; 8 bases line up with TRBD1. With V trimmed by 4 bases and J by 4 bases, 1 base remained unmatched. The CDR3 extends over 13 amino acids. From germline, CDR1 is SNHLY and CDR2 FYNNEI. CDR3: CASSGTGSDTQYF. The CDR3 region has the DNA TGTGCCAGCAGTGGGACAGGGTCAGATACGCAGTATTTT.

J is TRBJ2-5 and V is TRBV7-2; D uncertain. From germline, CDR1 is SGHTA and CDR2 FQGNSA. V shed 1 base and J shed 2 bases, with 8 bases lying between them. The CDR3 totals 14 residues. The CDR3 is CASSLVSAQETQYF. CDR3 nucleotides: TGTGCCAGCAGCTTAGTGTCAGCGCAAGAGACCCAGTACTTC.

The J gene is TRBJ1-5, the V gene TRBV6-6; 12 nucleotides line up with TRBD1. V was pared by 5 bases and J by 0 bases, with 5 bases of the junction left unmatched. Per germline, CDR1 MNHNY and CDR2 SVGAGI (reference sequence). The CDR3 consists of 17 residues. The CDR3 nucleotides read TGTGCCAGCAGTCCGGGACAGGGGGCCGATAGCAATCAGCCCCAGCATTTT. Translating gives CASSPGQGADSNQPQHF.

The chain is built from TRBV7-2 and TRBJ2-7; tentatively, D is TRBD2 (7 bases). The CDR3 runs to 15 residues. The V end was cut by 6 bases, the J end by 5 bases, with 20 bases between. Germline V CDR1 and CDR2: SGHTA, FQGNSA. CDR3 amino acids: CASRQRSGGRDEQYF. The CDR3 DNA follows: TGTGCCAGCAGACAGAGGTCGGGGGGCAGGGACGAGCAGTACTTC.

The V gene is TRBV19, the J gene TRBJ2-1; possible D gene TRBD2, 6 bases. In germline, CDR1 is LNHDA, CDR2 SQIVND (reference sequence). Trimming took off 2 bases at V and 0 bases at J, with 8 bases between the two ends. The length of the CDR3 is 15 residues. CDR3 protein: CASSILADSYNEQFF. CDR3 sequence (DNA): TGTGCCAGTAGTATATTAGCGGACTCCTACAATGAGCAGTTCTTC.

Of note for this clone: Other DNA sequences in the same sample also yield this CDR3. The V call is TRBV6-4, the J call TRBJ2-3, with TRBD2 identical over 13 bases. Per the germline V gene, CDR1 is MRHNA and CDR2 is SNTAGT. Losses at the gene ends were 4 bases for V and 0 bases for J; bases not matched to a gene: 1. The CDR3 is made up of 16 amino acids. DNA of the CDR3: TGTGCCAGCAGTGCACTAGCGGGGGGGAGCACAGATACGCAGTATTTT. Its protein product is CASSALAGGSTDTQYF.

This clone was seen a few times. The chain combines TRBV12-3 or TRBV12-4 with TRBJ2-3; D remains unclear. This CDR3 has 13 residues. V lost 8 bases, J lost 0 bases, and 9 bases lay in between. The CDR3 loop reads CASAVTSTDTQYF. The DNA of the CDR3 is TGTGCCAGCGCCGTAACTAGCACAGATACGCAGTATTTT.

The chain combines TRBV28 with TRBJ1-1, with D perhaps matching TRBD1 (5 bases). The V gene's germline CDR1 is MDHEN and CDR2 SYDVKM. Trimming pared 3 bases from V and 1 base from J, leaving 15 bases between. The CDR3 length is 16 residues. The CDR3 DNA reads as TGTGCCAGCAGTTTCCCCCGCGGGACGCAGAACACTGAAGCTTTCTTT. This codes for CASSFPRGTQNTEAFF. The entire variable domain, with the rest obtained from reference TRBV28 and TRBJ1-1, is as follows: DVKVTQSSRYLVKRTGEKVFLECVQDMDHENMFWYRQDPGLGLRLIYFSYDVKMKEKGDIPEGYSVSREKKERFSLILESASTNQTSMYLCASSFPRGTQNTEAFFGQGTRLTVV.

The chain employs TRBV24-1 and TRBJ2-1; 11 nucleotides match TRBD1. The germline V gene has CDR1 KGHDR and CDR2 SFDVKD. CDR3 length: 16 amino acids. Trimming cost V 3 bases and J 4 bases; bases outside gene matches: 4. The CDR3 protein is CATSDTGTGGYNEQFF. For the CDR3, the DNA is TGTGCCACCAGTGATACCGGGACAGGGGGGTACAATGAGCAGTTCTTC.

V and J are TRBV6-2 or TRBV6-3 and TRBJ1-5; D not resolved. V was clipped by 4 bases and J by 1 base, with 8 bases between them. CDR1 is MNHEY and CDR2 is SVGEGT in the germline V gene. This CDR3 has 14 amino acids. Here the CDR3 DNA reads TGTGCCAGCAGTTCCCCATTGAGCAATCAGCCCCAGCATTTT. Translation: CASSSPLSNQPQHF.

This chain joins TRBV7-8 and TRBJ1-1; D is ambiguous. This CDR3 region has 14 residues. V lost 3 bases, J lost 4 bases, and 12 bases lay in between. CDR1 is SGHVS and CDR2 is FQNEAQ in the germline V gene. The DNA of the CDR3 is TGTGCCAGCAGCTTTTCCCCCGGGAGCACTGAAGCTTTCTTT. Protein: CASSFSPGSTEAFF. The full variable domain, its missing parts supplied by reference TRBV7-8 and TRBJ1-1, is GAGVSQSPRYKVAKRGQDVALRCDPISGHVSLFWYQQALGQGPEFLTYFQNEAQLDKSGLPSDRFFAERPEGSVSTLKIQRTQQEDSAVYLCASSFSPGSTEAFFGQGTRLTVV.

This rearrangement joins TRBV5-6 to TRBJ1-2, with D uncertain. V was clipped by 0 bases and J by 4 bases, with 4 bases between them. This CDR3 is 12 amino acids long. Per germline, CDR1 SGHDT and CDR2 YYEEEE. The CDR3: CASSLELYGYTF. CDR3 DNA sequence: TGTGCCAGCAGCTTGGAGCTCTATGGCTACACCTTC.

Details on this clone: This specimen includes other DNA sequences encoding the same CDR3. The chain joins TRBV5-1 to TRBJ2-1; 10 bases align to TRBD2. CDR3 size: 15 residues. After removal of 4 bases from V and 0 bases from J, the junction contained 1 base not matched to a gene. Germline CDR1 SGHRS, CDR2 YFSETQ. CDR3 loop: CASSPSGSSYNEQFF. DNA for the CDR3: TGCGCCAGCAGCCCTAGCGGGAGCTCCTACAATGAGCAGTTCTTC.